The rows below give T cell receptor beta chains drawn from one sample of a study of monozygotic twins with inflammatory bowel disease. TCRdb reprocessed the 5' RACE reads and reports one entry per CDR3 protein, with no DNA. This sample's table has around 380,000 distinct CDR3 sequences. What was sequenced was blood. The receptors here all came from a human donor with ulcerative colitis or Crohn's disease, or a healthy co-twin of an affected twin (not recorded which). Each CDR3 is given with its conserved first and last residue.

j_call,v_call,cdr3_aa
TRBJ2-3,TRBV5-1,CASSSRTFTDTQYF
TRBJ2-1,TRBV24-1,CATSTSGPDNEQFF
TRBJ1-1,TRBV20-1,CSARDLKRHLNTEAFF
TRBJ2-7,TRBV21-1,CASSIWRDSYEQYF
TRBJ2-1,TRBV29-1,CSVGARGSYNEQFF
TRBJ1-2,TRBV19,CASSGPNSGYGYTF
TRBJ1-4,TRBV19,CASSVQATNEKLFF
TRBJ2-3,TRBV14,CASSQDFSSGHNTDTQYF
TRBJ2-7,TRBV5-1,CASSPGQGTYREQYF
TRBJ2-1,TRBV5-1,CASSLPGLAGGRENEQFF
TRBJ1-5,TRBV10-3,CAISEPGTANQPQHF